This T cell receptor beta chain was documented in a study of T-cell reconstitution after alpha-beta-depleted transplantation in children. Unique molecular identifiers were used in preparing the TCRbeta library. MiXCR was run by TCRdb on the PCR reads, yielding one entry per CDR3 protein. The sample carries fewer than 250,000 distinct CDR3 sequences, approximately 19% recorded once. Study-wide findings and caveats: Several patients had high TCRbeta diversity at day 60; it came from surviving recipient T cells and thymic progenitors. Counts and diversity of T cells one year after transplant came mostly from newly produced T cells. The origin of alpha-beta T cells about two months after transplant was reportedly several hundred expanded graft clones.

With respect to this clonotype: Its antigen is still unknown.

The V gene's germline CDR1 is SSHAT and CDR2 FNYEAQ (reference sequence). This CDR3 region has 13 residues. Trimming removed 5 bases at V and 4 bases at J, with 11 bases between. The V and J genes are TRBV7-7 and TRBJ2-5, with a weak D call TRBD1 (5 bases). This sequence was found in a male patient between 2 and 10 years old who had a stem cell transplant for acute lymphoblastic leukemia, so the T cells may come from the graft donor. This sample comprised PBMCs, mostly from graft donor cells, obtained 360 days after TCRalphabeta/CD19-depleted stem cell transplant. DNA for the CDR3: TGTGCCAGCAGCGCGACAGTCTTAGAGACCCAGTACTTC. Encoded protein: CASSATVLETQYF.